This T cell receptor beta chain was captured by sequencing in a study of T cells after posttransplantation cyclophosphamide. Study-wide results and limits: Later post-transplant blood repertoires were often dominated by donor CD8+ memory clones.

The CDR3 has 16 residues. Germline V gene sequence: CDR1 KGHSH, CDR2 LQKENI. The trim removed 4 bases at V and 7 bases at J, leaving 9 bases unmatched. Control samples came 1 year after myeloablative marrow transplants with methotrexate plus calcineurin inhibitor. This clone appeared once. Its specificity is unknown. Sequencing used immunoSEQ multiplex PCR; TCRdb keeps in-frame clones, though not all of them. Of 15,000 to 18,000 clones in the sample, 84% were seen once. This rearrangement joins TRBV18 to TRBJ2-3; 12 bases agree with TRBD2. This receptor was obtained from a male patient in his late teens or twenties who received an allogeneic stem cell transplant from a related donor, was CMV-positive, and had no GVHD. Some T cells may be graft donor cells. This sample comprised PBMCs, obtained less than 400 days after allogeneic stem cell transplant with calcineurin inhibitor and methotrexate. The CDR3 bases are TGTGCCAGCTCACAACAGACTAGCGGGAGAGTAAATACGCAGTATTTT. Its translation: CASSQQTSGRVNTQYF.